Below, 20 T cell receptor beta chains from the same sample are listed, as sequenced in a study of human T cells and chemical hapten exposure. A single record per CDR3 protein comes from TCRdb applying MiXCR to the RACE reads. The sample lists around 120,000 distinct CDR3 sequences, approximately 13% occurring once. Time point reported: patch test 1, 2 weeks after DPC sensitization. Treatment reported: therapeutic diphenylcyclopropenone sensitization with weekly scalp DPC. Here the sequenced sample was whole blood, taken in connection with sensitization to the hapten diphenylcyclopropenone (DPC). The receptors here all came from a man in his late teens or twenties with alopecia areata. Some clones in this sample may be carry-over from other donors' samples.

The chain combines TRBV5-1 with TRBJ1-3; D gene uncertain. Germline values: CDR1 SGHRS, CDR2 YFSETQ. V shed 1 base and J shed 0 bases, with 11 bases lying between them. This CDR3 is 16 amino acids long. CDR3 amino acids: CASSLSQATSGNTIYF. The DNA for the CDR3 is TGCGCCAGCAGCTTGTCCCAGGCAACCTCTGGAAACACCATATATTTT.

This clonotype has only a few counts. The chain carries TRBV5-5 and TRBJ1-6; no definite D call. This CDR3 is built from 17 residues. With 4 bases removed from V and 2 bases from J, the gap between germline ends came to 16 bases. Germline V gives CDR1 SGHKS, CDR2 YYEKEE (reference sequence). The CDR3 coding sequence is TGTGCCAGCAGCCCGAGGACGGGCAACCCCTATAATTCACCCCTCCACTTT. It yields the protein CASSPRTGNPYNSPLHF.

A remark on this clonotype: Germline is not matched at one junction end, which may reflect a read error. CDR3: CVSSVSGRSRVHAEQFF. The CDR3 nucleotides are TGTGTCAGCAGCGTAAGCGGTCGATCGCGGGTACATGCTGAGCAGTTCTTC. The rearrangement links TRBV5-6 to TRBJ2-1; D is possibly TRBD2 (5 bases). Germline V CDR1 and CDR2: SGHDT, YYEEEE. The length of the CDR3 is 17 residues. Looking up the rest from reference TRBV5-6 and TRBJ2-1 gives the full variable domain: DAGVTQSPTHLIKTRGQQVTLRCSPKSGHDTVSWYQQALGQGPQFIFQYYEEEERQRGNFPDRFSGHQFPNYSSELNVNALLLGDSALYLCVSSVSGRSRVHAEQFFGPGTRLTVL.

V is TRBV14 and J is TRBJ1-2, with D tentatively TRBD1 (6 bases). The germline V and J ends were trimmed by 0 bases and 3 bases, with 14 bases remaining between them. The CDR3 runs 16 residues. Germline V lookup: CDR1 SGHDN, CDR2 FVKESK. CDR3 nucleotides: TGTGCCAGCAGCCAAGATATGGCAGGGGCTGACTATGGCTACACCTTC. Its translation is CASSQDMAGADYGYTF.

The V and J genes are TRBV19 and TRBJ2-2; D is unclear. Trimming shortened V by 7 bases and J by 4 bases, and 13 bases separated the two germline ends. Germline values: CDR1 LNHDA, CDR2 SQIVND (reference sequence). CDR3 length: 14 residues. The CDR3 DNA reads TGTGCCAGTACCCCCCCGACACGCACCGGGGAGCTGTTTTTT. It is translated as CASTPPTRTGELFF.

Ten or more counts support this clonotype. The chain carries TRBV5-4 and TRBJ2-7, with a tentative D call TRBD1 (6 bases). The V gene's germline CDR1 is SGHNT and CDR2 YYREEE (reference sequence). Trimming cost V 4 bases and J 5 bases, with 16 bases left between them. This CDR3 region has 14 residues. CDR3 nucleotide sequence: TGTGCCAGCAGCGTCAGGGGTCGGTTCGACGAGCAGTACGTC. Its translation is CASSVRGRFDEQYV.

There are many counts of this clonotype. The chain has TRBV20-1 and TRBJ2-7; D gene ambiguous. This CDR3 has 11 residues. The germline V gene encodes CDR1 DFQATT and CDR2 SNEGSKA (reference sequence). Trimming took 5 bases from V and 7 from J, leaving 12 bases between them. CDR3 coding DNA: TGCAGTGCTCGCGTTATCCAGGAGCAGTACTTC. It specifies CSARVIQEQYF.

This clonotype occurred a few times. The chain uses TRBV10-3 and TRBJ2-7; the D is unclear. This CDR3 has 15 amino acids. V was trimmed by 0 bases and J by 6 bases, leaving 15 bases between them. The V gene's germline CDR1 is ENHRY and CDR2 SYGVKD. Here the CDR3 reads CAISESATFGSEQYF. As DNA, the CDR3 is TGTGCCATCAGTGAGTCCGCGACATTCGGGTCCGAGCAGTACTTC.

This clonotype was seen only a few times. The J gene is TRBJ2-2, the V gene TRBV24-1; unclear D gene. Trimming removed 3 bases from V and 6 bases from J, with 7 bases in between. Germline CDR1 KGHDR, CDR2 SFDVKD. The CDR3 length is 13 residues. CDR3 nucleotide sequence: TGTGCCACCAGTGATATTACGTCCGGGGAGCTGTTTTTT. It is translated as CATSDITSGELFF.

This chain links TRBV11-2 with TRBJ1-1; 8 nucleotides match TRBD1. This CDR3 has 15 amino acids. The ends lost 5 bases at V and 6 bases at J; junction bases unmatched: 11. The V gene's germline CDR1 is SGHAT and CDR2 FQNNGV. DNA of the CDR3: TGTGCCAGCAGCCTTCTGACAGGGGAAAACTCTGAAGCTTTCTTT. Translated, it gives CASSLLTGENSEAFF.

In its sample, this clonotype was seen a few times. The V and J genes are TRBV4-3 and TRBJ1-1, with 10 bases matching TRBD1. Trimming removed 3 bases from V and 4 bases from J; junction bases left unmatched: 2. Germline V gene lookup returns CDR1 LGHNA and CDR2 YSLEER. The CDR3 consists of 14 residues. This CDR3 is CASSHRQGATEAFF. CDR3 nucleotides: TGCGCCAGCAGCCACCGACAGGGGGCCACTGAAGCTTTCTTT.

This clonotype was seen only a few times. CDR3 region: CASSRSSTGLYGYTF. The CDR3 region has the DNA TGTGCCAGCAGCCGTTCAAGTACAGGGCTCTATGGCTACACCTTC. This chain links TRBV7-9 with TRBJ1-2, with TRBD1 as a possible D gene (6 bases). The CDR3 is 15 amino acids. The germline V gene encodes CDR1 SEHNR and CDR2 FQNEAQ (reference sequence). Trimming shortened V by 5 bases and J by 4 bases, and 17 bases separated the two germline ends.

To note about this clonotype: One junction end does not reproduce the germline sequence, and a read error may be involved. This chain links TRBV29-1 with TRBJ1-3; D is unclear. The length of the CDR3 is 14 residues. Germline V gives CDR1 SQVTM, CDR2 ANQGSEA. CDR3 loop: CSVDDRYSENTIYF. The CDR3, as DNA: TGCAGCGTTGATGATCGTTACTCTGAAAACACCATATATTTT.

The chain is built from TRBV3-1 and TRBJ2-7; 7 bases are shared with TRBD1. V lost 4 bases, J lost 2 bases, and 8 bases stayed unmatched. Germline CDR1 and CDR2: LGHDT and YNNKEL (reference sequence). The CDR3 has 15 amino acids. The chain's CDR3 is CASSREGTAAYEQYF. The CDR3 DNA sequence: TGTGCCAGCAGCCGTGAGGGGACAGCCGCCTACGAGCAGTACTTC.

This clonotype was seen only a few times. The DNA for the CDR3 is TGCGCCAGCAGTGGGGAAACGGGACTAGCGCTGAACGAGCAGTACTTC. This codes for CASSGETGLALNEQYF. The chain employs TRBV4-3 and TRBJ2-7, with 10 bases fitting TRBD2. The ends lost 6 bases at V and 5 bases at J; junction bases unmatched: 13. There are 16 residues in the CDR3. CDR1 and CDR2 (germline): LGHNA, YSLEER.

The CDR3 protein is CASSQRPGQGATEAFF. In DNA form, the CDR3 reads TGTGCCAGCAGCCAACGCCCGGGACAGGGGGCGACTGAAGCTTTCTTT. This chain joins TRBV14 and TRBJ1-1; 12 bases map to TRBD1. Germline V gene sequence: CDR1 SGHDN, CDR2 FVKESK. V was pared by 2 bases and J by 5 bases, with 6 bases of the junction left unmatched. The CDR3 has 16 amino acids.

The chain uses TRBV9 and TRBJ2-2; D call uncertain. The CDR3 covers 12 residues. Germline V gives CDR1 SGDLS, CDR2 YYNGEE. Trimming removed 4 bases at V and 8 bases at J, with 9 bases between. The CDR3: CASSLVIGELFF. DNA of the CDR3: TGTGCCAGCAGCTTAGTAATAGGGGAGCTGTTTTTT.

This sequence joins TRBV3-1 and TRBJ1-1; no clear D. The germline V gene encodes CDR1 LGHDT and CDR2 YNNKEL (reference sequence). CDR3 length: 13 residues. V lost 0 bases and J 7 bases, leaving 9 bases between the germline ends. This CDR3 reads CASSQDRSDEAFF. DNA for the CDR3: TGTGCCAGCAGCCAAGATAGGAGCGATGAAGCTTTCTTT.

In this sample, this clonotype turned up many times. This chain links TRBV7-3 with TRBJ2-3, with D uncertain. Trimming took off 2 bases at V and 6 bases at J, with 6 bases between the two ends. Germline values: CDR1 SGHTA, CDR2 FQGTGA. This CDR3 spans 12 amino acids. DNA of the CDR3: TGTGCCAGCAGCTTAGTAGAGGATACGCAGTATTTT. Translation: CASSLVEDTQYF. Based on the CDR3 plus reference TRBV7-3 and TRBJ2-3, the full variable domain is GAGVSQTPSNKVTEKGKYVELRCDPISGHTALYWYRQSLGQGPEFLIYFQGTGAADDSGLPNDRFFAVRPEGSVSTLKIQRTERGDSAVYLCASSLVEDTQYFGPGTRLTVL.

This clonotype occurred a few times. This sequence joins TRBV9 and TRBJ1-2, with D possibly TRBD1 on 5 matching bases. Trimming shortened V by 4 bases and J by 6 bases, and 19 bases separated the two germline ends. Germline V gene sequence: CDR1 SGDLS, CDR2 YYNGEE. This CDR3 has 15 amino acids. The CDR3 protein is CASSPRPLGGDGYTF. As DNA, the CDR3 is TGTGCCAGCAGCCCCCGTCCCTTGGGAGGGGATGGCTACACCTTC.